These 19 T cell receptor beta chains share one sample of origin, sequenced in a study of glioma-infiltrating T cells after dendritic cell vaccination (dated by TCRdb to about 2016). The library was built by means of the immunoSEQ multiplex PCR assay. As stored in TCRdb, this immuneACCESS dataset retains in-frame rearrangements with V and J assigned. A fraction of the clones does not appear; measured against another copy, unresolved V genes explain less than half of the discrepancy, and the remainder lacks a known reason. The sample contains about 73,000 clones, over 75% of them found a single time. Clones ranked in the top ten supply 2.1% of the sample. The sample in question was blood, obtained before dendritic cell vaccination. The receptors were sampled from a human donor with glioblastoma.

The rearrangement links TRBV19 to TRBJ1-5; D is unresolved. This CDR3 contains 14 residues. The germline V gene has CDR1 LNHDA and CDR2 SQIVND (reference sequence). V lost 6 bases, J lost 8 bases, and 17 bases lay in between. This CDR3 is CASSPGFAIEPQHF. CDR3 in DNA: TGTGCCAGTAGCCCCGGGTTTGCAATCGAGCCCCAGCATTTT.

This rearrangement joins TRBV19 to TRBJ1-1; 8 bases are a match to TRBD1. The ends lost 9 bases at V and 2 bases at J; junction bases unmatched: 8. Germline lookup yields CDR1 LNHDA and CDR2 SQIVND (reference sequence). This CDR3 is built from 14 residues. CDR3 region: CASIQGALNTEAFF. The CDR3 nucleotides are TGTGCCAGCATCCAGGGGGCCCTCAACACTGAAGCTTTCTTT.

The chain recombines TRBV19 with TRBJ2-2, with D perhaps TRBD1 (6 bases). The CDR3 runs to 17 residues. Trimming shortened V by 5 bases and J by 0 bases, and 16 bases separated the two germline ends. CDR1 and CDR2 from the germline V gene are LNHDA and SQIVND (reference sequence). CDR3 nucleotide sequence: TGTGCCAGTAGTCGTATCAGGGGACCCGCGAACACCGGGGAGCTGTTTTTT. It is translated as CASSRIRGPANTGELFF. Variable domain in full (rest from reference TRBV19 and TRBJ2-2): DGGITQSPKYLFRKEGQNVTLSCEQNLNHDAMYWYRQDPGQGLRLIYYSQIVNDFQKGDIAEGYSVSREKKESFPLTVTSAQKNPTAFYLCASSRIRGPANTGELFFGEGSRLTVL.

This clone showed up just a few times. V usage is TRBV6-5 and J usage is TRBJ1-6; TRBD1 is a possible D gene (5 bases). The V end lost 6 bases, the J end lost 0 bases, and 9 bases lay between the germline ends. The germline V gene encodes CDR1 MNHEY and CDR2 SVGAGI. The CDR3 runs 15 residues. This CDR3 reads CASRQETSYNSPLHF. As DNA, the CDR3 is TGTGCCAGCAGACAGGAAACCTCCTATAATTCACCCCTCCACTTT.

The chain employs TRBV6-1 and TRBJ2-7; TRBD2 aligns across 8 bases. The germline V gene has CDR1 MNHNS and CDR2 SASEGT. The CDR3 consists of 16 residues. V was pared by 2 bases and J by 0 bases, with 6 bases of the junction left unmatched. The CDR3 here is CASSEFRTSSSYEQYV. In nucleotides, the CDR3 is TGTGCCAGCAGTGAATTTCGGACTAGCAGCTCCTACGAGCAGTACGTC.

The chain's CDR3 is CAWSGIGARDTEAFF. DNA for the CDR3: TGTGCCTGGAGCGGAATTGGGGCTCGGGACACTGAAGCTTTCTTT. The chain carries TRBV30 and TRBJ1-1; maybe TRBD1 (5 bases). The germline CDR1 and CDR2 sequences are GTSNPN and SVGIG (reference sequence). This CDR3 has 15 residues. Trimming took 3 bases from V and 3 from J, leaving 17 bases between them.

This clone was seen a single time. The chain is built from TRBV11-3 and TRBJ2-2; D uncertain. The CDR3 totals 12 residues. Germline lookup yields CDR1 SGHNT and CDR2 YENEEA. The ends were cut back, 5 bases at V and 1 base at J, with 2 bases in the middle. Here the CDR3 reads CASSLNTGELFF. The CDR3 bases are TGTGCCAGCAGCCTGAACACCGGGGAGCTGTTTTTT.

The CDR3 sequence is CSGVTLTGNGNTIYF. The CDR3 bases are TGCAGCGGCGTAACCCTGACAGGAAATGGAAACACCATATATTTT. The chain links TRBV29-1 to TRBJ1-3; possible D gene TRBD1, 6 bases. Between the trimmed V and J ends, which lost 7 bases and 3 bases, there was a span of 19 bases. CDR1 is SQVTM and CDR2 is ANQGSEA in the germline V gene. The CDR3 length is 15 residues.

J is TRBJ1-4 and V is TRBV6-1, with 7 nucleotides matching TRBD1. CDR1 and CDR2 from the germline V gene are MNHNS and SASEGT. The CDR3 has 14 residues. The V gene end was trimmed by 6 bases and the J gene end by 3 bases; junction bases not matched to a gene: 4. CDR3 in amino acids: CASRRGPANEKLFF. In nucleotides, the CDR3 is TGTGCCAGCAGAAGGGGGCCGGCTAATGAAAAACTGTTTTTT.

This chain connects TRBV6-1 to TRBJ2-7; the match to TRBD1 covers 8 bases. Germline assignment: CDR1 MNHNS and CDR2 SASEGT. The CDR3 runs to 14 residues. After removal of 6 bases from V and 1 base from J, the junction contained 5 bases not matched to a gene. The CDR3 DNA reads TGTGCCAGCAGCCTCACAGGGGGGTCCTACGAGCAGTACGTC. Translated: CASSLTGGSYEQYV.

This rearrangement joins TRBV2 to TRBJ2-7, with 8 bases fitting TRBD1. Germline loops: CDR1 SNHLY, CDR2 FYNNEI. CDR3 length: 13 residues. V trimming: 3 bases; J trimming: 7 bases; junction bases outside the gene matches: 5. The CDR3 region is CASSETGAGEQYV. In DNA form, the CDR3 reads TGTGCCAGCAGTGAGACAGGGGCGGGGGAGCAGTACGTC.

This clone has only one observation. J is TRBJ2-1 and V is TRBV19; 8 nucleotides agree with TRBD1. V shed 3 bases and J 4 bases; nucleotides not matched to a gene: 5. The CDR3 is made up of 15 amino acids. Germline-derived CDR1 and CDR2 are LNHDA and SQIVND (reference sequence). Here the CDR3 reads CASSIQGANYNEQFF. The CDR3 nucleotides read TGTGCCAGTAGTATTCAGGGGGCGAATTACAATGAGCAGTTCTTC.

This clone was picked up one time. This chain joins TRBV6-1 and TRBJ1-2, with 7 bases identical to TRBD1. With 6 bases clipped from V and 4 bases from J, the junction kept 5 bases outside the gene matches. Germline CDR1 reads MNHNS; CDR2 reads SASEGT. This CDR3 has 13 residues. CDR3 coding DNA: TGTGCCAGCAGCCCGGGACAGATCTATGGCTACACCTTC. Its protein product is CASSPGQIYGYTF.

V usage is TRBV9 and J usage is TRBJ1-4, with no clear D. The germline V and J ends were trimmed by 10 bases and 3 bases, with 16 bases remaining between them. The CDR3 extends over 14 amino acids. CDR1 is SGDLS, CDR2 YYNGEE, per germline. This CDR3 reads CASGGGTANEKLFF. The CDR3 DNA sequence: TGTGCCTCCGGAGGTGGAACAGCTAATGAAAAACTGTTTTTT.

This chain joins TRBV25-1 and TRBJ2-3; the D gene is possibly TRBD2 (6 bases). The V gene's germline CDR1 is MGHDK and CDR2 SYGVNS. The V and J ends lost 5 bases and 2 bases respectively, with 8 bases between them. The CDR3 covers 13 residues. The CDR3, as DNA: TGTGCCAGCAGTCCGGGGGTCACAGATACGCAGTATTTT. Its protein product is CASSPGVTDTQYF.

The chain joins TRBV5-1 to TRBJ2-2, with D possibly matching TRBD2 (5 bases). Germline-derived CDR1 and CDR2 are SGHRS and YFSETQ. This CDR3 comprises 14 residues. V lost 6 bases and J 0 bases, leaving 9 bases between the germline ends. This CDR3 reads CASKLDPNTGELFF. The DNA of the CDR3 is TGCGCCAGCAAACTAGACCCGAACACCGGGGAGCTGTTTTTT.

V usage is TRBV27 and J usage is TRBJ2-3; tentatively, D is TRBD1 (5 bases). With 9 bases removed from V and 0 bases from J, the gap between germline ends came to 13 bases. Germline V gene lookup returns CDR1 MNHEY and CDR2 SMNVEV (reference sequence). The length of the CDR3 is 14 residues. The CDR3 DNA reads TGTGCCAGTCAAATCAGGGCTAGCACAGATACGCAGTATTTT. It yields the protein CASQIRASTDTQYF.

The chain employs TRBV7-8 and TRBJ2-5; 7 bases match TRBD1. The CDR3 length is 14 residues. The ends lost 6 bases at V and 6 bases at J; junction bases unmatched: 10. Germline CDR1 SGHVS, CDR2 FQNEAQ. The CDR3 coding sequence is TGTGCCAGCAGTTCGCGAGACAGGGTTCAGACCCAGTACTTC. It is translated as CASSSRDRVQTQYF.

This clone was picked up many times. The DNA of the CDR3 is TGCGCCAGCAGCCCTCGGGGGACTACGAACACCGGGGAGCTGTTTTTT. Translation: CASSPRGTTNTGELFF. The chain has TRBV5-1 and TRBJ2-2; 7 nucleotides agree with TRBD2. This CDR3 has 16 amino acids. Trimming removed 4 bases from V and 0 bases from J; junction bases left unmatched: 6. The germline V gene encodes CDR1 SGHRS and CDR2 YFSETQ.